This T cell receptor beta chain was identified during a study of beta chain features in type 1 diabetes. Study summary: Patients were similar to healthy donors in age and gender (as well as in cell yields).

V was cut by 6 bases and J by 5 bases, with 7 bases left in between. The CDR3 runs to 10 residues. The V gene's germline CDR1 is DFQATT and CDR2 SNEGSKA (reference sequence). This clone was detected a few times. Its antigen is unknown. Investigators reverse transcribed all isolated RNA, so they sequenced expressed TCRB transcripts. The table came from immunoSEQ multiplex PCR; TCRdb's copy has only in-frame clones and leaves some out. The profile covers some 190,000 clones, with less than 10% appearing a single time and roughly 0.5% taken by the ten largest. The study, taken as a whole, reports: Insertions were fewer and deletions more numerous at VDJ junctions in type 1 diabetes patients. The similarity of naive, central memory and Treg TCRB repertoires appeared greater among patients than among healthy donors. Moderate yet significant TCRB CDR3 shortening was seen in Type 1 diabetes patients in all four CD4+ subsets.

The V and J genes are TRBV20-1 and TRBJ2-5; D not resolved. The TCR was taken from a man aged 18 to 29 with type 1 diabetes. The specimen was central memory CD4+ T cells from blood. CDR3 sequence: CSAHWETQYF. CDR3 bases: TGCAGTGCCCACTGGGAGACCCAGTACTTC.